This entry lists 2 T cell receptor beta chains sequenced from one sample in a study of blood T cells in healthy people across ages. Together with a sample-barcoded 5' primer, a J-beta primer mix was included in a second PCR lasting roughly 7 to 11 cycles. A single record per CDR3 protein comes from TCRdb applying MiXCR to the 5' RACE reads. The top ten hold about 20% of the sample, which has 730,000 or so distinct CDR3 sequences, roughly 45% seen once. Specimen: blood. Source of these receptors: a woman aged 55 to 70 in good health.

V gene TRBV6-2 or TRBV6-3 combines with J gene TRBJ2-7; 9 bases match TRBD2. From germline, CDR1 is MNHEY and CDR2 SVGEGT. The V segment lost 4 bases and the J segment 3 bases; nucleotides outside the gene matches: 7. This CDR3 spans 15 amino acids. CDR3 in DNA: TGTGCCAGCAGTTTCGGGACTAGCAGCCTCTACGAGCAGTACTTC. Its protein product is CASSFGTSSLYEQYF.

The CDR3, as DNA: TGTGCCACCCGGGGGTTTTCCACACTTGCTAACTATGGCTACACCTTC. Its translation: CATRGFSTLANYGYTF. V and J are TRBV7-2 and TRBJ1-2, with a tentative D call TRBD1 (5 bases). V was pared by 10 bases and J by 0 bases, with 21 bases between. Germline assignment: CDR1 SGHTA and CDR2 FQGNSA. The CDR3 covers 16 residues.